Below, one TCR beta chain is given with its context. What it binds is unknown. This specimen comes from a study of Ad26.COV2.S vaccination and SARS-CoV-2 variants. Study background: COV1001, an Ad26.COV2.S trial, supplied this vaccine-arm donor. Recipients of Ad26.COV2.S got it intramuscularly, once or twice 56 days apart.

General study findings and limits: Higher spike-specific TCR breadth was found in vaccine recipients than in placebo recipients. Vaccine and placebo recipients had similar non-spike TCR breadth.

Assay used: immunoSEQ multiplex PCR; TCRdb lists only in-frame clones, some missing. The sample shows approximately 360,000 clones, 83% of them seen only once. V was pared by 3 bases and J by 12 bases, with 14 bases of the junction left unmatched. Per the germline V gene, CDR1 is KGHDR and CDR2 is SFDVKD. The CDR3 spans 16 residues. Noted treatment: roughly 18 received Ad26.COV2.S at low or high dose, single or two shots; several received placebo; per-sample allocation not given. Sampling occurred on day 63 after the first vaccine or placebo injection. The V gene is TRBV24-1, the J gene TRBJ2-1; 9 bases line up with TRBD2. The clonotype was recovered from a person between 18 and 60 years old who received the Ad26.COV2.S COVID-19 vaccine or a placebo. The source material was peripheral blood, sampled in a trial of Ad26.COV2.S vaccine versus placebo. CDR3 in DNA: TGTGCCACCAGTGATCCCCCCGGGCGGGAGGGGGATCGGCAGTTCTTC. As protein: CATSDPPGREGDRQFF.